This paragraph reports one T cell receptor beta chain. Its specificity is not known. These data belong to a study of T cells in Graves' hyperthyroidism and ophthalmopathy. Overall study results and limits: Blood also carried most thyroid clonotypes expanded above 0.001.

No progression to ophthalmopathy during 18 months of follow-up defined stable disease. Germline lookup yields CDR1 LGHNA and CDR2 YNFKEQ. The V gene lost 2 bases and the J gene lost 4 bases, with 6 bases spanning the gap. The CDR3 runs to 13 residues. Authors of the study amplified TCR beta CDR3 regions from RNA transcripts. First-round RT-PCR with HTBI primers amplified the TCR CDR3 region. TCRdb re-called the multiplex PCR reads through MiXCR, storing one row per CDR3 protein. The profile shows roughly 630,000 distinct CDR3 sequences, about a sixth of them singletons. The source is a woman aged 30 to 39 with Graves' hyperthyroidism. This chain links TRBV4-2 with TRBJ1-5; no firm D call. Input material: blood. CDR3: CASSQQENQPQHF. DNA of the CDR3: TGTGCCAGCAGCCAACAGGAGAATCAGCCCCAGCATTTT.